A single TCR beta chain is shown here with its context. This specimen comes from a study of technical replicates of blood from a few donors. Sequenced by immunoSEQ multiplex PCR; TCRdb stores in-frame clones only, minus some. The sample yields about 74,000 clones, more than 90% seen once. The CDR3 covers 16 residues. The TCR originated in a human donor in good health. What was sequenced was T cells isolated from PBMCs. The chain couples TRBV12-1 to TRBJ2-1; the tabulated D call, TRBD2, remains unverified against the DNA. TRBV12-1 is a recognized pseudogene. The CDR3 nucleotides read TGTGCCAGCAGCTTTGTAGCGGGAGCAGTAGGCAATGAGCAGTTCTTC. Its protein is CASSFVAGAVGNEQFF.